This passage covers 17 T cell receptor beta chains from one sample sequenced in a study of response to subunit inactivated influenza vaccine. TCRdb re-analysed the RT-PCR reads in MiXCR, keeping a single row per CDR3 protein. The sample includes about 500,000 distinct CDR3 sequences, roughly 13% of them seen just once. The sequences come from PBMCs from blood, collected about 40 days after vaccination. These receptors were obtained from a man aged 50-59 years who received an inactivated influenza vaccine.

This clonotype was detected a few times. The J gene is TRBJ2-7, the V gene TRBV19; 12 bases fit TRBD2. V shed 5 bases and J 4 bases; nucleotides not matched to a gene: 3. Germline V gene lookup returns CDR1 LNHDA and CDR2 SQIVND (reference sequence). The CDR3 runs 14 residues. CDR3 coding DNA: TGTGCCAGTAGTGAGACTAGCGGGAGATACGAGCAGTACTTC. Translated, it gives CASSETSGRYEQYF.

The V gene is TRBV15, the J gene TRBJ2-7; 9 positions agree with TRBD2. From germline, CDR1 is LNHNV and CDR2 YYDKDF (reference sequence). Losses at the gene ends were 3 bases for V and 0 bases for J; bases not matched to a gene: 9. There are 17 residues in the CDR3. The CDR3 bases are TGTGCCACCAGCAGTTACCTAGCGGGATCCCCCTCCTACGAGCAGTACTTC. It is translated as CATSSYLAGSPSYEQYF. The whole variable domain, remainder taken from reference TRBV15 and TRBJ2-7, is DAMVIQNPRYQVTQFGKPVTLSCSQTLNHNVMYWYQQKSSQAPKLLFHYYDKDFNNEADTPDNFQSRRPNTSFCFLDIRSPGLGDTAMYLCATSSYLAGSPSYEQYFGPGTRLTVT.

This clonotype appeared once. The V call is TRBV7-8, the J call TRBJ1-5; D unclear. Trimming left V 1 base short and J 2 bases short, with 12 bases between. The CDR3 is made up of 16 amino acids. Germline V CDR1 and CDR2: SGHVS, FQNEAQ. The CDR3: CASSLGVAPGNQPQHF. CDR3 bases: TGTGCCAGCAGCTTAGGTGTAGCCCCGGGCAATCAGCCCCAGCATTTT.

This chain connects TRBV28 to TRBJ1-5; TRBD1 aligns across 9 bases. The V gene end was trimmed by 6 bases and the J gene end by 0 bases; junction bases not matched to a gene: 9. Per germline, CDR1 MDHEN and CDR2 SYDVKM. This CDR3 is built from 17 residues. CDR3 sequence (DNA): TGTGCCAGCAGCAGGGGGACAGGGACTTATAGCAATCAGCCCCAGCATTTT. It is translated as CASSRGTGTYSNQPQHF.

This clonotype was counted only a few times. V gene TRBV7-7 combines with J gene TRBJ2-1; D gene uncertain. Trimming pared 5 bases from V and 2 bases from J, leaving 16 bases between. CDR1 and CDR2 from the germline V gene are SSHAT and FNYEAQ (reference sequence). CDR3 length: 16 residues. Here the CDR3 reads CASSPNNGHTYNEQFF. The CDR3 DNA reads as TGTGCCAGCAGCCCCAATAATGGTCACACCTACAATGAGCAGTTCTTC.

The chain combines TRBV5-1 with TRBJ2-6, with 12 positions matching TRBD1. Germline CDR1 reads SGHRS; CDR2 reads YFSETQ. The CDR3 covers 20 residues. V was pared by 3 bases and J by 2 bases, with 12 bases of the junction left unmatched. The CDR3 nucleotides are TGCGCCAGCAGCTCCCGGGACAGGGGGCGAGGAAGAACTGGGGCCAACGTCCTGACTTTC. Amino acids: CASSSRDRGRGRTGANVLTF.

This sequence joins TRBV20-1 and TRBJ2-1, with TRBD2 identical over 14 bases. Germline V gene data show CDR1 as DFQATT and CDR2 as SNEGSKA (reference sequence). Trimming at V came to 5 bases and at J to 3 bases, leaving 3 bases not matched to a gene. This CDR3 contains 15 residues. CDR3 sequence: CSAQGLAGVYNEQFF. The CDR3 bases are TGCAGTGCTCAGGGACTAGCGGGAGTCTACAATGAGCAGTTCTTC.

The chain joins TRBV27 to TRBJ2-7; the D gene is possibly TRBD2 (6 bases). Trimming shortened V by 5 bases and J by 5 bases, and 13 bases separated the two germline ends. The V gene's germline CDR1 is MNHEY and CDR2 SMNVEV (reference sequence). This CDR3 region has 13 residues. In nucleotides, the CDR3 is TGTGCCAGCAGTCCGAGAACTAGCCACGAGCAGTACTTC. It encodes CASSPRTSHEQYF.

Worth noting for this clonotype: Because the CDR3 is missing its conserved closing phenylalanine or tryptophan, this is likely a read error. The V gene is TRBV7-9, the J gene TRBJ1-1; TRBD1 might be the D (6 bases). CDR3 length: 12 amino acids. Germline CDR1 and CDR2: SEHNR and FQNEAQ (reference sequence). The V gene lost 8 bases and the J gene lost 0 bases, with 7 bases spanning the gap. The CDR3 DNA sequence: TGTGCCAGCGGGGGGCTGAACACTGAAGCTTTCCTT. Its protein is CASGGLNTEAFL.

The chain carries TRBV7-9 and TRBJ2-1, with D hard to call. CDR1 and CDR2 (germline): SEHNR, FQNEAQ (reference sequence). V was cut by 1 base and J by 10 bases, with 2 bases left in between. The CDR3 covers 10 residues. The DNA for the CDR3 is TGTGCCAGCAGCTTAGAAGAGCAGTTCTTC. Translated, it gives CASSLEEQFF.

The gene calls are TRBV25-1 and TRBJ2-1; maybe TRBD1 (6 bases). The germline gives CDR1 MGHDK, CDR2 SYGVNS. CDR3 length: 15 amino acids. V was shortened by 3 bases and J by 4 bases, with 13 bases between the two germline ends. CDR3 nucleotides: TGTGCCAGCAGTGACGTCGGGACAAATTACAATGAGCAGTTCTTC. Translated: CASSDVGTNYNEQFF.

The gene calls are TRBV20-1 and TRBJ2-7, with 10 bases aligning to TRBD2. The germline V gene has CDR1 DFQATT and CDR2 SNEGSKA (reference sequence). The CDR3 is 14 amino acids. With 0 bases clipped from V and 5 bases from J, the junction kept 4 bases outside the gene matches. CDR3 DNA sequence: TGCAGTGCTAGAGAAACTAGCGGGATCCACGAGCAGTACTTC. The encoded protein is CSARETSGIHEQYF.

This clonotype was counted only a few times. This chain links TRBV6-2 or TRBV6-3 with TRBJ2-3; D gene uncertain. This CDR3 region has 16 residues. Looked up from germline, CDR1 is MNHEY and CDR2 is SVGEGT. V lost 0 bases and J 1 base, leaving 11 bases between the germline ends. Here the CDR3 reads CASSYSKGLGTDTQYF. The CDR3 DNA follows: TGTGCCAGCAGTTACTCAAAAGGATTGGGCACAGATACGCAGTATTTT.

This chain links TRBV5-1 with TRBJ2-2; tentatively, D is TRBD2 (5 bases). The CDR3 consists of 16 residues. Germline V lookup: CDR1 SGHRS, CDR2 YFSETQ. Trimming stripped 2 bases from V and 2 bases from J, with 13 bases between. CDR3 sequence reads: CASSFTGSANTGELFF. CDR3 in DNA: TGCGCCAGCAGCTTTACGGGATCGGCAAACACCGGGGAGCTGTTTTTT.

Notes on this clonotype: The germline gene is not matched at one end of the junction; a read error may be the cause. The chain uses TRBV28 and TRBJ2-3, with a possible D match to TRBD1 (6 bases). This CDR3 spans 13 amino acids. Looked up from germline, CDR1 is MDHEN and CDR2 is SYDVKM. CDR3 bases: TGTGCCAGCAGTCGTCCAGGGGAAGCCTGGTCCCACTTT. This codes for CASSRPGEAWSHF. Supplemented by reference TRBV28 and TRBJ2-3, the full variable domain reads DVKVTQSSRYLVKRTGEKVFLECVQDMDHENMFWYRQDPGLGLRLIYFSYDVKMKEKGDIPEGYSVSREKKERFSLILESASTNQTSMYLCASSRPGEAWSHFGPGTRLTVL.

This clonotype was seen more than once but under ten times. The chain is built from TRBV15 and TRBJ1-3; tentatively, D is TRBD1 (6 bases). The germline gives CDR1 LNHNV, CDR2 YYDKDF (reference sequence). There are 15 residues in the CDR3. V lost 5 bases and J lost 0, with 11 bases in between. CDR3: CATSGRDNSGNTIYF. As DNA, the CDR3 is TGTGCCACCAGCGGCCGGGACAACTCTGGAAACACCATATATTTT.

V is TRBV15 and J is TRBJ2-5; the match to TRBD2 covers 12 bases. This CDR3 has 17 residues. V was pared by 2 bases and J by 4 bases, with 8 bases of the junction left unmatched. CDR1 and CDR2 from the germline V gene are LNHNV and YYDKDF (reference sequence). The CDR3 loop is CATSRSTTSGSGETQYF. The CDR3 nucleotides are TGTGCCACCAGCAGATCCACGACTAGCGGGAGTGGAGAGACCCAGTACTTC.